This T cell receptor (beta chain) appears in the sequencing data of a study of blood T cell repertoires in COVID-19. This clone appeared a few times. Method: immunoSEQ multiplex PCR; TCRdb's copy keeps in-frame clones and lacks some. The sample records approximately 330,000 clones, 85% to 90% being singletons. The CDR3 consists of 14 residues. Per the germline V gene, CDR1 is MNHEY and CDR2 is SMNVEV (reference sequence). Trimming removed 5 bases at V and 11 bases at J, with 16 bases between. The sample taken for sequencing was peripheral blood. This chain connects TRBV27 to TRBJ1-6; a weak D match, TRBD1 (5 bases). This TCR was sampled from a woman aged 35 to 49 with COVID-19, enrolled during active disease. The CDR3 loop is CASSPRGGRPPLHF. In DNA, the CDR3 is TGTGCCAGCAGTCCCCGGGGGGGGAGGCCACCCCTCCACTTT.